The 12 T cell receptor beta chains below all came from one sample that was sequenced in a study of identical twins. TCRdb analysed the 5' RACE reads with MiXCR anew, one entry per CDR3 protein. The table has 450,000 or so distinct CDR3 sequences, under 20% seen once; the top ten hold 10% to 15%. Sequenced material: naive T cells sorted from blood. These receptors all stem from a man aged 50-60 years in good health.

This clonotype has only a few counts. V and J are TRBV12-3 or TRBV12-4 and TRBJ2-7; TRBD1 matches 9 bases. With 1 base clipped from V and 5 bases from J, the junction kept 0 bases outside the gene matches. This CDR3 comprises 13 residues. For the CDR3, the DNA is TGTGCCAGCAGTTTAGGGACAGGGGACGAGCAGTACTTC. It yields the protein CASSLGTGDEQYF.

The CDR3: CASSVEGGSSYEQYF. The CDR3 nucleotides read TGTGCCAGCAGCGTAGAGGGGGGAAGCTCCTACGAGCAGTACTTC. This chain joins TRBV9 and TRBJ2-7; perhaps D is TRBD1 or TRBD2 (6 bases each). This CDR3 is built from 15 residues. CDR1 and CDR2 (germline): SGDLS, YYNGEE. V was pared by 0 bases and J by 0 bases, with 10 bases between. Supplemented by reference TRBV9 and TRBJ2-7, the full variable domain reads DSGVTQTPKHLITATGQRVTLRCSPRSGDLSVYWYQQSLDQGLQFLIQYYNGEERAKGNILERFSAQQFPDLHSELNLSSLELGDSALYFCASSVEGGSSYEQYFGPGTRLTVT.

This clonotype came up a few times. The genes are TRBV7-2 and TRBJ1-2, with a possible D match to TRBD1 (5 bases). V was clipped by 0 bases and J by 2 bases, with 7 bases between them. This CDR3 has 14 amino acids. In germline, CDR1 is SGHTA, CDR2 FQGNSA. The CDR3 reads CASSLAGLNYGYTF. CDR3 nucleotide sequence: TGTGCCAGCAGCTTAGCGGGACTGAACTATGGCTACACCTTC.

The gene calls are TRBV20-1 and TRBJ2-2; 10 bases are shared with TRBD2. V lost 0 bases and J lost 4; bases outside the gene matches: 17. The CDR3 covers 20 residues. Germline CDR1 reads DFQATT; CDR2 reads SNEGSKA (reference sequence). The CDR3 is CSARDPRLAGHPRATGELFF. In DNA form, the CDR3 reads TGCAGTGCTAGAGACCCCCGACTAGCGGGCCACCCCCGAGCCACCGGGGAGCTGTTTTTT.

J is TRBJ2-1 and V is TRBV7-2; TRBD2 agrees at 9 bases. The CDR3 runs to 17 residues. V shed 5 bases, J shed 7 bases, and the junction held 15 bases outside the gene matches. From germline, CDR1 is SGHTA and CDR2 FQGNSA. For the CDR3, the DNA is TGTGCCAGCAGCCCCAGGCCTAGCGGGGCCATTGGGAATGAGCAGTTCTTC. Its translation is CASSPRPSGAIGNEQFF. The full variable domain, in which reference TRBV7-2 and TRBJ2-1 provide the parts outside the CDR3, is GAGVSQSPSNKVTEKGKDVELRCDPISGHTALYWYRQSLGQGLEFLIYFQGNSAPDKSGLPSDRFSAERTGGSVSTLTIQRTQQEDSAVYLCASSPRPSGAIGNEQFFGPGTRLTVL.

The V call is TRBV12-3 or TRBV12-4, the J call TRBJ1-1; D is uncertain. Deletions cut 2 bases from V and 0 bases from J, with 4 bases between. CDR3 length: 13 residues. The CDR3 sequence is CASSLILNTEAFF. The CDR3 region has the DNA TGTGCCAGCAGTTTAATACTGAACACTGAAGCTTTCTTT.

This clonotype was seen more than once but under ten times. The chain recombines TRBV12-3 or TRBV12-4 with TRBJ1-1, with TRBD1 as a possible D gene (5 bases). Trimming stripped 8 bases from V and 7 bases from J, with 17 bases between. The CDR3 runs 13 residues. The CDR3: CASSPGPKGEAFF. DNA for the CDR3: TGTGCCAGCTCCCCAGGGCCGAAAGGTGAAGCTTTCTTT.

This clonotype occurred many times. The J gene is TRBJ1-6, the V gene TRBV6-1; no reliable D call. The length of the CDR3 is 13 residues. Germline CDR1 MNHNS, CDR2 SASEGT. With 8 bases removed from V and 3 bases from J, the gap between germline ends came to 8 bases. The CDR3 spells CASGSSYNSPLHF. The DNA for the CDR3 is TGTGCCAGCGGGTCCAGCTATAATTCACCCCTCCACTTT.

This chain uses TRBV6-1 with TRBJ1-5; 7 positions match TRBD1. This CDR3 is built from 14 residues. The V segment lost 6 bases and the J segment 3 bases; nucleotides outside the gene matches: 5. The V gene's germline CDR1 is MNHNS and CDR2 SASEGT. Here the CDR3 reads CASSNRGPNQPQHF. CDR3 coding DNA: TGTGCCAGCAGCAACAGGGGACCCAATCAGCCCCAGCATTTT.

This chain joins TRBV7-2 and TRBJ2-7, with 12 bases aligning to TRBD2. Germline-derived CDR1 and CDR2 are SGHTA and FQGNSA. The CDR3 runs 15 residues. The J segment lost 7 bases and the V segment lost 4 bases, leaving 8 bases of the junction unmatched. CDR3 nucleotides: TGTGCCAGCAGCTCCCTAGCGGGGGGGCTGGGGGAGCAGTACTTC. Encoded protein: CASSSLAGGLGEQYF.

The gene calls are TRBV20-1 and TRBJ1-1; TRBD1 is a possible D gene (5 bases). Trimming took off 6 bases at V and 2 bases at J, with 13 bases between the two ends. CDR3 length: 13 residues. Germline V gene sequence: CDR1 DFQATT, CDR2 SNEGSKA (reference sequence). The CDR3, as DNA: TGCAGTGCCGTCCGGGACTTAAACACTGAAGCTTTCTTT. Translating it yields CSAVRDLNTEAFF.

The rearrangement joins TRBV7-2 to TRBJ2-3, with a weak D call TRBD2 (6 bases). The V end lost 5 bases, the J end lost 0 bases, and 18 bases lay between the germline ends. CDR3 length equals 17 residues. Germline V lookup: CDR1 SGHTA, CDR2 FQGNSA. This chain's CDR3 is CASSLRRLAVSTDTQYF. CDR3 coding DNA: TGTGCCAGCAGCCTCCGTCGATTAGCGGTTAGCACAGATACGCAGTATTTT.